This TCR beta chain was profiled in a study of T cell responses to AZD1222 COVID-19 vaccine. Concerning this clone itself: The antigen is unknown.

Study-level results: Spike-specific TCR repertoires showed rising breadth and depth after two AZD1222 doses.

V trimming: 7 bases; J trimming: 4 bases; junction bases outside the gene matches: 4. Germline values: CDR1 MDHEN, CDR2 SYDVKM. This CDR3 contains 13 residues. Produced via immunoSEQ multiplex PCR; TCRdb's table is partial and in-frame only. Of some 130,000 clones in the sample, more than 75% were seen once. Sequencing was performed on peripheral blood, taken on day 0 of AZD1222 vaccination. The TCR comes from an adult in good health. This chain uses TRBV28 with TRBJ1-5, with 7 bases aligning to TRBD1. The CDR3 DNA reads as TGTGCCAGCACCGGGACAGCAAATCAGCCCCAGCATTTT. Amino acid sequence: CASTGTANQPQHF.